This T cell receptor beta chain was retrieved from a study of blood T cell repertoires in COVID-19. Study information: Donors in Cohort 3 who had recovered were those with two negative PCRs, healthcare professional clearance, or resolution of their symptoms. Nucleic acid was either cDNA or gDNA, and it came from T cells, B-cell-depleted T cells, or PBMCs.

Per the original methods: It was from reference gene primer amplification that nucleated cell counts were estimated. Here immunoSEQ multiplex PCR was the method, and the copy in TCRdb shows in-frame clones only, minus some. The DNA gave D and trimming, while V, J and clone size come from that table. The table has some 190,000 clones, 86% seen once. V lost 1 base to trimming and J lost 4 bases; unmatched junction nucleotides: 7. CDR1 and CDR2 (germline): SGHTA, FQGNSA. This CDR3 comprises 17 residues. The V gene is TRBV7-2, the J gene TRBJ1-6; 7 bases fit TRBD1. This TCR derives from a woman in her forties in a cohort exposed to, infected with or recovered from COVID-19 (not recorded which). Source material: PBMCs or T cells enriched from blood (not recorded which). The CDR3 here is CASSLDPGQIYNSPLHF. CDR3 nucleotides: TGTGCCAGCAGCTTAGACCCGGGACAGATTTATAATTCACCCCTCCACTTT. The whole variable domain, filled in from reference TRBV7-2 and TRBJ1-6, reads GAGVSQSPSNKVTEKGKDVELRCDPISGHTALYWYRQSLGQGLEFLIYFQGNSAPDKSGLPSDRFSAERTGGSVSTLTIQRTQQEDSAVYLCASSLDPGQIYNSPLHFGNGTRLTVT.